The T cell receptor (beta chain) described here comes from a study of cytomegalovirus exposure and HLA in healthy donors. Whole-study results and caveats: In an earlier analysis, in about 530 donors, most V segments appeared productive either ~87% or ~30% of the time. It is likely that the observed cluster of highly shared sequence variants was a sequencing artifact. A later analysis linked a missense DCLRE1C variant to TCR beta V- and J-gene trimming. Reports indicated that the classifier achieved high specificity and sensitivity in diagnosing cytomegalovirus status.

The CDR3 runs 15 residues. The ends were cut back, 4 bases at V and 2 bases at J, with 15 bases in the middle. Germline loops: CDR1 SGDLS, CDR2 YYNGEE. This PCR relied on a set of 60 Vbeta primers and 13 Jbeta primers. Produced via immunoSEQ multiplex PCR; TCRdb's table is partial and in-frame only. This repertoire shows approximately 140,000 clones, 55% to 75% found once; its top ten account for under 7.5%. Remarks on this clone: Its cognate antigen is unknown.

Input material: PBMCs. The sequence derives from a woman in her fifties or sixties in good health and CMV-seropositive. The chain employs TRBV9 and TRBJ2-5; perhaps TRBD2 as D (5 bases). The CDR3 reads CASSFLEGSQETQYF. The DNA for the CDR3 is TGTGCCAGCAGCTTCCTCGAGGGCTCTCAAGAGACCCAGTACTTC.